The present T cell receptor (beta chain) was sequenced within a study of OX40 agonist ivuxolimab in advanced cancers. Study-level background: Dose-escalation cases comprised hepatocellular carcinoma, melanoma, renal cell or head and neck cancer.

If patients had autoimmune disease history or systemic immunosuppression, they were excluded. The method was immunoSEQ multiplex PCR; TCRdb's version includes in-frame clones alone and lacks a portion of them. Of about 20,000 clones listed, around 80% were seen once; the top ten hold 12% to 15%. Per the germline V gene, CDR1 is SGDLS and CDR2 is YYNGEE. V gave up 1 base and J gave up 2 bases, with 15 bases separating them. The CDR3 totals 16 residues. This receptor was identified in an adult with an advanced solid tumor such as melanoma, head and neck, liver or kidney cancer. The specimen comprised CD4+ or CD8+ T cells sorted from blood, sampled in a trial of the OX40 agonist ivuxolimab. The rearrangement links TRBV9 to TRBJ2-5, with D possibly called TRBD1 or TRBD2 (5 bases each). The CDR3 DNA reads as TGTGCCAGCAGCGTAAGGGACGCAAACAGACAAGAGACCCAGTACTTC. Protein product: CASSVRDANRQETQYF.